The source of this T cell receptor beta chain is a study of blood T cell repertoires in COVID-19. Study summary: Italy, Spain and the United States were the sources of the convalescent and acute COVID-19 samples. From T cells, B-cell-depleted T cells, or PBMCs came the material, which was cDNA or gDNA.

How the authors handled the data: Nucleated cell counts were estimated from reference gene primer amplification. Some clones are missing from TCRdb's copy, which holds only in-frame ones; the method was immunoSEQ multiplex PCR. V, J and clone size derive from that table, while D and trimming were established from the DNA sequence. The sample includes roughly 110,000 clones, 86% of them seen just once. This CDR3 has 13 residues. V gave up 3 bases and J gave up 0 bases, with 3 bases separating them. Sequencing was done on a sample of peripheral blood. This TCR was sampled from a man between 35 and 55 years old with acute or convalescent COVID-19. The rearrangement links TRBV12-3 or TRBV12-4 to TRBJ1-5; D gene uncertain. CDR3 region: CASSFSSNQPQHF. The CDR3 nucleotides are TGTGCCAGCAGTTTTAGTAGCAATCAGCCCCAGCATTTT.